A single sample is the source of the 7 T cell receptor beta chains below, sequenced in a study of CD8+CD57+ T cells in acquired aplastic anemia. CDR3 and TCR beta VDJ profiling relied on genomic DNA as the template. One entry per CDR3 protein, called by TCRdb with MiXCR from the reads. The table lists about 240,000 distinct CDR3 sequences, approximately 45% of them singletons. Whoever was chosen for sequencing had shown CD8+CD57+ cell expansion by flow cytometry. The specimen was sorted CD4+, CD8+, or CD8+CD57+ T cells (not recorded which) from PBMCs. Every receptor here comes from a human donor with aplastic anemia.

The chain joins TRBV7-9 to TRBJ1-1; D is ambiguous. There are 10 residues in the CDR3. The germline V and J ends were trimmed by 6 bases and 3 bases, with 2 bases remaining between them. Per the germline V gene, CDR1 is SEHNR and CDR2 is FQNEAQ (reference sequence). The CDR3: CASSHTEAFF. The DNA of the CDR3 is TGTGCCAGCAGTCACACTGAAGCTTTCTTT.

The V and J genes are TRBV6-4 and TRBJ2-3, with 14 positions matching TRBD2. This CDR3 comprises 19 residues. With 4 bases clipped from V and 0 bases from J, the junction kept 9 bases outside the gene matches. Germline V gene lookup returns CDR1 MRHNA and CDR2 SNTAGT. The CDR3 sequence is CASSVRGTSGSPSTDTQYF. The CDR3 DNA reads TGTGCCAGCAGTGTAAGAGGGACTAGCGGGAGCCCTAGCACAGATACGCAGTATTTT.

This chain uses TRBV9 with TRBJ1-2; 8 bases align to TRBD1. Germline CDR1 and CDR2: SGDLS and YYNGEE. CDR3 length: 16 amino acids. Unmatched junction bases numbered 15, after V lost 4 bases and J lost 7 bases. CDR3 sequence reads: CASSLEPGPDRGGYTF. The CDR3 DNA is TGTGCCAGCAGCCTAGAGCCTGGCCCCGACAGGGGTGGCTACACCTTC.

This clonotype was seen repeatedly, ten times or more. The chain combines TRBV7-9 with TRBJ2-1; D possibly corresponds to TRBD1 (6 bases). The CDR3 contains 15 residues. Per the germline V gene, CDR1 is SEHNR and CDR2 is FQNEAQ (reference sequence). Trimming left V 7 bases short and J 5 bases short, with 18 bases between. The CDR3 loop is CASIDSGTPHNEQFF. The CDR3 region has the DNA TGTGCCAGCATCGATTCCGGGACACCTCACAATGAGCAGTTCTTC. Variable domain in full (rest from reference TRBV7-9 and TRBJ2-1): DTGVSQNPRHKITKRGQNVTFRCDPISEHNRLYWYRQTLGQGPEFLTYFQNEAQLEKSRLLSDRFSAERPKGSFSTLEIQRTEQGDSAMYLCASIDSGTPHNEQFFGPGTRLTVL.

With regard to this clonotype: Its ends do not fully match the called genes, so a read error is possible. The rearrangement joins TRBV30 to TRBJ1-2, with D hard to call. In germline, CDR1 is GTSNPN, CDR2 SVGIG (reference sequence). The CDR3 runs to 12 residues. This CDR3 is CAWKAGLYGYAF. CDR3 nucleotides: TGTGCCTGGAAAGCGGGTCTCTATGGCTACGCCTTC.

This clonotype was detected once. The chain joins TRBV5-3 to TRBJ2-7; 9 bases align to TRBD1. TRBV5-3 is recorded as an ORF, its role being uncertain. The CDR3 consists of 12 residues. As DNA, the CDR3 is TGTGCTAGACAGGGGGAGCCCTACGAGCAGTACTTC. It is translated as CARQGEPYEQYF.

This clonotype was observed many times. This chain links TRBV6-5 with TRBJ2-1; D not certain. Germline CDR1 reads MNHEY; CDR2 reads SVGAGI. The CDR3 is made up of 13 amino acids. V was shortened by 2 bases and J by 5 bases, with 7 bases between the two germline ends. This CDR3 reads CASSYMGNNEQFF. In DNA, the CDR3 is TGTGCCAGCAGTTACATGGGGAACAATGAGCAGTTCTTC.